This T cell receptor beta chain derives from a study of T cell repertoires in ileal Crohn's disease. For the study at large: Every patient was operated on for stricturing (approximately 60%) or penetrating (approximately 40%) complications. General study findings and limits: Endoscopic recurrence occurred in every patient whose clonality exceeded 26.8%.

Comment on this clone: Its matching antigen is unknown.

Repertoires were generated with immunoSEQ multiplex PCR, while TCRdb's copy carries only in-frame clones and drops some. Of approximately 4,100 clones in the sample, 74% were seen once. Germline assignment: CDR1 LNHDA and CDR2 SQIVND (reference sequence). The CDR3 has 14 amino acids. V was shortened by 6 bases and J by 5 bases, with 13 bases between the two germline ends. This chain joins TRBV19 and TRBJ1-4; possibly TRBD1 for D (5 bases). The sequence came from an adult with Crohn's disease. Sample: ileal tissue. The CDR3 is CASRAGTSNEKLFF. CDR3 DNA sequence: TGTGCCAGTAGAGCCGGGACTTCCAATGAAAAACTGTTTTTT. The variable domain in full, with the rest retrieved from reference TRBV19 and TRBJ1-4, is DGGITQSPKYLFRKEGQNVTLSCEQNLNHDAMYWYRQDPGQGLRLIYYSQIVNDFQKGDIAEGYSVSREKKESFPLTVTSAQKNPTAFYLCASRAGTSNEKLFFGSGTQLSVL.